A single sample is the source of the 17 T cell receptor beta chains below, sequenced in a study of blood T cell repertoires in COVID-19. Sequencing used immunoSEQ multiplex PCR; TCRdb keeps in-frame clones, though not all of them. The sample has over 70,000 clones, 65% to 90% seen once. The sequenced sample was peripheral blood. All receptors come from a man younger than 40 with COVID-19, enrolled during active disease.

The chain employs TRBV27 and TRBJ2-1, with 12 bases fitting TRBD2. Germline values: CDR1 MNHEY, CDR2 SMNVEV (reference sequence). V lost 3 bases and J lost 9; bases outside the gene matches: 3. CDR3 length: 14 residues. This chain's CDR3 is CASSFPSGRGEQFF. The CDR3 DNA follows: TGTGCCAGCAGTTTCCCTAGCGGGAGGGGTGAGCAGTTCTTC.

The V gene is TRBV10-3, the J gene TRBJ2-5; possibly TRBD1 for D (6 bases). The germline V gene encodes CDR1 ENHRY and CDR2 SYGVKD. The germline V and J ends were trimmed by 8 bases and 2 bases, with 15 bases remaining between them. This CDR3 contains 14 residues. The CDR3 here is CAIGTLGAQETQYF. Written as DNA, the CDR3 is TGTGCCATCGGGACGTTGGGGGCTCAAGAGACCCAGTACTTC.

This chain uses TRBV4-2 with TRBJ2-7; TRBD2 aligns across 16 bases. V lost 0 bases and J lost 2; bases outside the gene matches: 1. This CDR3 is 17 amino acids long. In germline, CDR1 is LGHNA, CDR2 YNFKEQ. CDR3 nucleotide sequence: TGTGCCAGCAGCCAAGAGGGACTAGCGGGAGGGCCCTACGAGCAGTACTTC. Protein sequence: CASSQEGLAGGPYEQYF.

The V and J genes are TRBV2 and TRBJ2-7; TRBD2 is a possible D gene (6 bases). The ends were cut back, 3 bases at V and 0 bases at J, with 9 bases in the middle. This CDR3 spans 14 amino acids. Germline V gene sequence: CDR1 SNHLY, CDR2 FYNNEI. The CDR3 nucleotides are TGTGCCAGCAGTGACCGGGACTTCTCCTACGAGCAGTACTTC. The encoded protein is CASSDRDFSYEQYF.

This clone occurred once. The J gene is TRBJ2-7, the V gene TRBV9, with D uncertain. The CDR3 runs 13 residues. The ends were cut back, 0 bases at V and 7 bases at J, with 11 bases in the middle. Germline values: CDR1 SGDLS, CDR2 YYNGEE. This CDR3 reads CASSVDMAREQYF. The CDR3 DNA reads TGTGCCAGCAGCGTAGATATGGCGAGGGAGCAGTACTTC.

This clone was counted ten times or more. CDR3 nucleotides: TGTGCCAGCAGCTCCGGGACTAGCGTCACTGAGCAGTTCTTC. It is translated as CASSSGTSVTEQFF. The V and J genes are TRBV3-1 (or the pseudogene TRBV3-2) and TRBJ2-1; 10 bases align to TRBD2. Germline values: CDR1 LGHDT, CDR2 YNNKEL (reference sequence). CDR3 length equals 14 residues. The J segment lost 9 bases and the V segment lost 5 bases, leaving 7 bases of the junction unmatched.

This chain joins TRBV27 and TRBJ2-3, with a weak D call TRBD2 (5 bases). This CDR3 comprises 15 residues. V was trimmed by 8 bases and J by 1 base, leaving 16 bases between them. The germline V gene has CDR1 MNHEY and CDR2 SMNVEV (reference sequence). The chain's CDR3 is CASSGRRWGTDTQYF. The CDR3 DNA is TGTGCCAGCTCCGGACGGAGGTGGGGCACAGATACGCAGTATTTT.

CDR3 in DNA: TGCAGCGTTGAAGCACATATGAACACTGAAGCTTTCTTT. Its translation: CSVEAHMNTEAFF. The chain recombines TRBV29-1 with TRBJ1-1; D gene ambiguous. Germline V gene lookup returns CDR1 SQVTM and CDR2 ANQGSEA. The CDR3 extends over 13 amino acids. Trimming removed 1 base from V and 0 bases from J, with 6 bases in between.

J is TRBJ2-3 and V is TRBV18; D possibly corresponds to TRBD1 (6 bases). The CDR3 totals 14 residues. CDR1 KGHSH and CDR2 LQKENI come from the germline V gene. Trimming pared 4 bases from V and 0 bases from J, leaving 8 bases between. CDR3 region: CASSLQGSTDTQYF. CDR3 nucleotide sequence: TGTGCCAGCTCACTACAGGGAAGCACAGATACGCAGTATTTT.

This chain uses TRBV29-1 with TRBJ2-1; TRBD1 matches at 12 bases. The CDR3 has 13 residues. Germline CDR1 and CDR2: SQVTM and ANQGSEA. V gave up 5 bases and J gave up 8 bases; unmatched junction bases: 4. CDR3 in amino acids: CSVTGTGGHEQFF. CDR3 bases: TGCAGCGTTACCGGGACAGGGGGCCATGAGCAGTTCTTC.

The rearrangement links TRBV28 to TRBJ1-4; TRBD1 might be the D (5 bases). The CDR3 is 15 amino acids. Germline V lookup: CDR1 MDHEN, CDR2 SYDVKM. Trimming cost V 3 bases and J 9 bases, with 17 bases left between them. CDR3 nucleotide sequence: TGTGCCAGCAGTTTGACGGACCGCGGGGGACAAAAACTGTTTTTT. It yields the protein CASSLTDRGGQKLFF.

Worth noting for this clone: This sample includes further DNA sequences coding for the same CDR3. The CDR3 spells CASRPDRGGNTIYF. The CDR3 bases are TGTGCCAGCAGACCCGACAGGGGTGGAAACACCATATATTTT. The V call is TRBV6-5, the J call TRBJ1-3; the match to TRBD1 covers 8 bases. The CDR3 totals 14 residues. In germline, CDR1 is MNHEY, CDR2 SVGAGI. J was trimmed by 3 bases and V by 6 bases; bases with no gene match: 4.

The chain combines TRBV28 with TRBJ1-2, with TRBD1 as a possible D gene (5 bases). This CDR3 is 13 amino acids long. The germline V gene encodes CDR1 MDHEN and CDR2 SYDVKM. Trimming shortened V by 4 bases and J by 2 bases, and 8 bases separated the two germline ends. The DNA of the CDR3 is TGTGCCAGCAGTTGGGGGGGGAACTATGGCTACACCTTC. Encoded protein: CASSWGGNYGYTF.

This chain connects TRBV6-2 or TRBV6-3 to TRBJ2-7; 7 positions agree with TRBD1. Germline V lookup: CDR1 MNHEY, CDR2 SVGEGT. The CDR3 covers 16 residues. Trimming cost V 6 bases and J 3 bases; bases outside gene matches: 14. CDR3 DNA: TGTGCCAGCAGCCCCCCGGACAGGAAAGGAAACTACGAGCAGTACTTC. Translation: CASSPPDRKGNYEQYF.

The V call is TRBV30, the J call TRBJ2-3, with 12 bases fitting TRBD1. This CDR3 has 15 residues. The V gene's germline CDR1 is GTSNPN and CDR2 SVGIG (reference sequence). Losses at the gene ends were 3 bases for V and 6 bases for J; bases not matched to a gene: 7. CDR3 amino acids: CAWRGTGGAPDTQYF. The CDR3 DNA sequence: TGTGCCTGGAGAGGGACAGGGGGCGCCCCGGATACGCAGTATTTT.

The V call is TRBV7-2, the J call TRBJ2-3; weak D call: TRBD2 (5 bases). This CDR3 comprises 15 residues. The V gene lost 6 bases and the J gene lost 2 bases, with 15 bases spanning the gap. The germline V gene has CDR1 SGHTA and CDR2 FQGNSA. The CDR3: CASSPDARVTDTQYF. CDR3 bases: TGTGCCAGCAGTCCCGACGCGAGGGTCACAGATACGCAGTATTTT.

The chain employs TRBV5-1 and TRBJ2-5, with D maybe TRBD2 (5 bases). CDR3 length equals 13 residues. Looked up from germline, CDR1 is SGHRS and CDR2 is YFSETQ. Trimming removed 4 bases from V and 1 base from J, with 8 bases in between. The DNA for the CDR3 is TGCGCCAGCAGCCCGGCGGGCCAAGAGACCCAGTACTTC. Protein: CASSPAGQETQYF.